The present T cell receptor (beta chain) was sequenced within a study of cytomegalovirus exposure and HLA in healthy donors. Whole-study findings and limits: Within the data, a cluster of highly shared sequence variants was likely a sequencing artifact. Three CMV-associated chains were confirmed in vitro to be specific for CMV antigens. Researchers reported in a later analysis that common viral pathogens appeared linked to several top clusters.

The V end was cut by 0 bases, the J end by 8 bases, with 20 bases between. CDR3 length: 17 residues. Looked up from germline, CDR1 is KGHSH and CDR2 is LQKENI. In the PCR, 60 Vbeta and 13 Jbeta primers were used. Profiled with immunoSEQ multiplex PCR; TCRdb holds only in-frame clones, not every one. In the table there are under 130,000 clones, around three quarters of which are singletons. About this clone itself: Its specificity is unknown.

This chain links TRBV18 with TRBJ2-1; D possibly corresponds to TRBD1 (7 bases). The receptor was derived from a man between 45 and 60 years old in good health and CMV-seropositive. The material sequenced was PBMCs. The CDR3 region has the DNA TGTGCCAGCTCACCACCAACCGGAGGGGGCCCTCCCGATGAGCAGTTCTTC. Translation gives CASSPPTGGGPPDEQFF. Supplemented by reference TRBV18 and TRBJ2-1, the full variable domain reads NAGVMQNPRHLVRRRGQEARLRCSPMKGHSHVYWYRQLPEEGLKFMVYLQKENIIDESGMPKERFSAEFPKEGPSILRIQQVVRGDSAAYFCASSPPTGGGPPDEQFFGPGTRLTVL.